Below, 6 T cell receptor beta chains from the same sample are listed, as sequenced in a study of blood T cell repertoires in COVID-19. TCRdb's table, derived via immunoSEQ multiplex PCR, lists solely in-frame clones and lacks some. Of 170,000 or so clones detected, about 90% appear once; the ten largest clones hold about 6.5%. The sample comprised PBMCs or T cells enriched from blood (not recorded which). These receptors originate from a woman aged 50 to 60 who had recovered from COVID-19.

This clone was detected only a few times. The chain recombines TRBV4-3 with TRBJ2-7; 7 bases agree with TRBD1. CDR3 length equals 16 residues. The V and J ends lost 0 bases and 7 bases, in that order; junction bases with no gene match: 12. Germline CDR1 LGHNA, CDR2 YSLEER. CDR3 sequence reads: CASSQDFTGAGEEQYF. The CDR3 DNA sequence: TGCGCCAGCAGCCAAGATTTTACAGGGGCCGGGGAGGAGCAGTACTTC.

The table lists this clone with a few counts. The CDR3 coding sequence is TGTGCCAGCAGTCAAGCGGGAGAGGAGCAGTTCTTC. Translating gives CASSQAGEEQFF. This sequence joins TRBV12-3 or TRBV12-4 and TRBJ2-1, with 8 nucleotides matching TRBD2. The V segment lost 5 bases and the J segment 10 bases; nucleotides outside the gene matches: 4. This CDR3 is built from 12 residues.

The chain carries TRBV7-2 and TRBJ2-7; 11 nucleotides line up with TRBD2. This CDR3 comprises 16 residues. The V gene's germline CDR1 is SGHTA and CDR2 FQGNSA. J lost 4 bases, V lost 4 bases, and 9 bases had no gene match. Written as DNA, the CDR3 is TGTGCCAGCAGCTCAAAACGACTAGCGGGGTCATACGAGCAGTACTTC. It translates to CASSSKRLAGSYEQYF.

The chain couples TRBV6-5 to TRBJ1-5; D call uncertain. The CDR3 runs to 13 residues. V was clipped by 4 bases and J by 6 bases, with 10 bases between them. Germline CDR1 is MNHEY and CDR2 is SVGAGI. The CDR3 sequence is CASSLEVGQPQHF. In DNA form, the CDR3 reads TGTGCCAGCAGTTTGGAGGTCGGTCAGCCCCAGCATTTT.

This chain connects TRBV20-1 to TRBJ2-5; tentative D call: TRBD2 (5 bases). The germline V gene encodes CDR1 DFQATT and CDR2 SNEGSKA (reference sequence). The CDR3 sequence is 11 residues long. With 7 bases removed from V and 2 bases from J, the gap between germline ends came to 8 bases. The CDR3, as DNA: TGCAGTGGGACTTTTCAAGAGACCCAGTACTTC. Translation gives CSGTFQETQYF.

The chain joins TRBV19 to TRBJ1-6, with D hard to call. This CDR3 region has 14 residues. Per the germline V gene, CDR1 is LNHDA and CDR2 is SQIVND (reference sequence). Trimming shortened V by 6 bases and J by 6 bases, and 12 bases separated the two germline ends. The CDR3 region is CASRDVGGNSPLHF. The CDR3 DNA reads as TGTGCCAGTAGAGACGTCGGAGGTAATTCACCCCTCCACTTT. The full variable domain, rest sourced from reference TRBV19 and TRBJ1-6, is DGGITQSPKYLFRKEGQNVTLSCEQNLNHDAMYWYRQDPGQGLRLIYYSQIVNDFQKGDIAEGYSVSREKKESFPLTVTSAQKNPTAFYLCASRDVGGNSPLHFGNGTRLTVT.